A single T cell receptor (beta chain) is shown here with its context. This sample is part of a study of cytomegalovirus exposure and HLA in healthy donors. It was with 60 Vbeta and 13 Jbeta primers that the PCR ran. The table came from immunoSEQ multiplex PCR; TCRdb's copy has only in-frame clones and leaves some out. The sample yields more than 110,000 clones, 80% seen once. Trimming cost V 0 bases and J 4 bases, with 9 bases left between them. The CDR3 runs to 15 residues. The germline V gene encodes CDR1 MNHEY and CDR2 SVGAGI. Sequences were obtained from PBMCs. The chain couples TRBV6-5 to TRBJ2-2; D is undetermined. This sequence was found in a man in his forties or fifties in good health and CMV-seropositive. The CDR3 DNA reads as TGTGCCAGCAGTTACTCGAGACATATCACCGGGGAGCTGTTTTTT. Its translation is CASSYSRHITGELFF.